Sequencing of this T cell receptor (beta chain) was carried out in a study of blood T cell repertoires in COVID-19. In the study overall: The United States, Italy and Spain provided the acute and convalescent COVID-19 samples.

Original processing methods: Reference gene primer amplification yielded estimated nucleated cell counts. The data were produced by immunoSEQ multiplex PCR, yet TCRdb's version contains in-frame clones alone and is incomplete. V, J and clone size were drawn from that table, and D and trimming were deduced from the DNA. The sample holds a few hundred thousand clones; about 87% are singletons and the top ten take about 12%. Sequenced input: peripheral blood. The clonotype comes from a woman between 50 and 59 years old with COVID-19, enrolled during active disease.

The CDR3 DNA reads TGTGCCATTACTCAGGGACAGGGGAGTACGGGCTACACCTTC. Protein sequence: CAITQGQGSTGYTF. The genes are TRBV10-3 and TRBJ1-2, with 10 bases that match TRBD1. V shed 9 bases and J 8 bases; nucleotides not matched to a gene: 12. The CDR3 extends over 14 amino acids. Germline CDR1 reads ENHRY; CDR2 reads SYGVKD.